This T cell receptor beta chain came from a study of T cells expressing NK-cell markers. Study at large: Underlying the TCR beta repertoires were sorted CD3+CD56+NKG2C+, CD3+CD56+NKG2C- and CD3+CD56-NKG2C+ T cells.

Per germline, CDR1 DFQATT and CDR2 SNEGSKA (reference sequence). This CDR3 region has 18 residues. With the 5' RACE reads reprocessed, TCRdb shows one record per CDR3 protein and no DNA. Seen in this sample are about 460,000 distinct CDR3 sequences; the ten most common clones hold more than 1.4%. The source is a woman in her forties or fifties in good health. V and J are TRBV20-1 and TRBJ2-1; TCRdb's D call, TRBD2, is unchecked because there is no DNA. The specimen sequenced was blood T cells: a sorted CD56 or NKG2C T cell subset, CD4+ or CD8+ T cells, or bulk PBMC T cells (not recorded which). CDR3 protein: CSAQLRTSGRGLFNEQFF.